This T cell receptor beta chain came from a study of T cells in Graves' hyperthyroidism and ophthalmopathy. Amplification of TCR beta CDR3 regions used RNA as the template. First-round RT-PCR of the TCR CDR3 relied on the HTBI primer set. TCRdb re-analysed the multiplex PCR reads in MiXCR, keeping a single row per CDR3 protein. The repertoire has about 290,000 distinct CDR3 sequences, roughly 15% of them found once; the top ten carry about 33%. Disease duration under 2 months; hyperthyroidism patients were aged 18 to 65. General study points: Onset of ophthalmopathy came a median approximately 6.8 months after the model predicted it.

This clonotype was counted at least ten times. The antigen remains unidentified. This TCR derives from a woman between 50 and 59 years old with Graves' hyperthyroidism that later progressed to Graves' ophthalmopathy. Sequenced input: blood.

DNA of the CDR3: TGTGCCAGCAGCCCCTGGGGACTAGAACGTAACACCGGGGAGCTGTTTTTT. The encoded protein is CASSPWGLERNTGELFF. This chain links TRBV7-2 with TRBJ2-2; 8 positions agree with TRBD2. The CDR3 length is 17 residues. V dropped 5 bases and J dropped 2; count of bases not matched to a gene: 10. CDR1 and CDR2 (germline): SGHTA, FQGNSA.